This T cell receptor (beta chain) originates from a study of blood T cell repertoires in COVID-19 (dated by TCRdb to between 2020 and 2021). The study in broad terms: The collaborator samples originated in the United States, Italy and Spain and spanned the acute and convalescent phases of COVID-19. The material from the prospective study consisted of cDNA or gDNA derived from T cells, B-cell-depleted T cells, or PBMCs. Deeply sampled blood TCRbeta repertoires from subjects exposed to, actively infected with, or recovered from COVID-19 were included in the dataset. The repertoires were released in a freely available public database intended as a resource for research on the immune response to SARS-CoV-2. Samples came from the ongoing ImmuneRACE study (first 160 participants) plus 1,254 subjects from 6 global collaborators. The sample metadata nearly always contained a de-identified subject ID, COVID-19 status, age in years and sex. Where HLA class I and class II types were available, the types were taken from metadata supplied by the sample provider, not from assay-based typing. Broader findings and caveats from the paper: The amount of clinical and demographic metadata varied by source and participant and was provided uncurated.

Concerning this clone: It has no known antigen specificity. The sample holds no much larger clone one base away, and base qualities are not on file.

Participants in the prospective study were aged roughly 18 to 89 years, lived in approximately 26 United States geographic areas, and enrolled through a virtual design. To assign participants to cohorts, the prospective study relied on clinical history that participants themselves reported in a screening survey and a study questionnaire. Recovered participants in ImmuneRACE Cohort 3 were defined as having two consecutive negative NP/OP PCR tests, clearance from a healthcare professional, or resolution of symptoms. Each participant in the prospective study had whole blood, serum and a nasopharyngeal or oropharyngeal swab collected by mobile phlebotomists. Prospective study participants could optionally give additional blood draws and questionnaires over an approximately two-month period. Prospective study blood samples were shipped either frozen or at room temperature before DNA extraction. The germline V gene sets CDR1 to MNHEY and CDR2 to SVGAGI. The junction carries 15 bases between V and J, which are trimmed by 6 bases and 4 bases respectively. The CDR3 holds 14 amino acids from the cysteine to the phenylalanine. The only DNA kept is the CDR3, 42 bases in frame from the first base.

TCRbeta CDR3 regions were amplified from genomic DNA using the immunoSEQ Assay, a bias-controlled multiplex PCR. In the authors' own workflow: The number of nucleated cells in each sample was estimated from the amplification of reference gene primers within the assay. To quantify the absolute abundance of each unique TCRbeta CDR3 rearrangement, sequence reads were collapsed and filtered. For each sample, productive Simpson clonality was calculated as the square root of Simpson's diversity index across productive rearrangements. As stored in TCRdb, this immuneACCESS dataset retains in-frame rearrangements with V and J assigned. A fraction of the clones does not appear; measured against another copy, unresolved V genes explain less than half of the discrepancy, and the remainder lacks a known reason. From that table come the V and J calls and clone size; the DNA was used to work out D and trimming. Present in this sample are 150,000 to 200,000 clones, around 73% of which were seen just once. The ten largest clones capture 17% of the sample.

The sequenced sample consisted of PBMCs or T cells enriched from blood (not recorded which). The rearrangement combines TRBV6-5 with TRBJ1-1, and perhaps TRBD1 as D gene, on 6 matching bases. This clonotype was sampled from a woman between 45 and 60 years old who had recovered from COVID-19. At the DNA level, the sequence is TGTGCCAGCAGACCTCTACAGGGATTCACTGAAGCTTTCTTT. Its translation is CASRPLQGFTEAFF.